This T cell receptor (beta chain) was profiled in a study of Graves' ophthalmopathy and Graves' hyperthyroidism. Patients newly diagnosed with hyperthyroidism, under 2 months' duration, were aged 18 to 65, the study reports. Additional autoimmune diseases, uncontrolled infections, pregnancy or lactation disqualified patients. The study amplified TCR beta CDR3 regions using RNA transcripts. Investigators did first-round RT-PCR with HTBI primers, then second-round multiplex PCR. TCRdb processed the multiplex PCR reads anew with MiXCR; each CDR3 protein has one entry. The sample includes 400,000 to 500,000 distinct CDR3 sequences, over 20% of them seen just once. This TCR came from a woman between 18 and 30 years old with stable Graves' hyperthyroidism. The sample comprised peripheral blood.

CDR3 region: CATSRVGSGYEQYF. The CDR3 DNA follows: TGTGCCACCAGCAGAGTGGGTAGCGGCTACGAGCAGTACTTC. The chain employs TRBV15 and TRBJ2-7, with D maybe TRBD2 (6 bases). The CDR3 has 14 amino acids. V was shortened by 1 base and J by 3 bases, with 10 bases between the two germline ends. Germline values: CDR1 LNHNV, CDR2 YYDKDF (reference sequence).